Listed below are T cell receptor beta chains from one sample, sequenced in a study of T-cell memory formation after mild COVID-19. TCRdb passed the 5' RACE reads through MiXCR, listing each CDR3 protein once. The table includes about 84,000 distinct CDR3 sequences, roughly 14% detected once. The sample comprised PBMCs or a T cell subset sorted from them (not recorded which). The receptors come from an adult woman who had mild COVID-19 (a few samples of this study predate the infection). Cell type and time point are not known. CDR3s include the opening cysteine and the closing phenylalanine or tryptophan. A D gene is named only where the DNA matches it firmly. Clone size is stated in some rows and not others, as once, few, many or a class when expanded.

v_call	clone_size	d_call	j_call	cdr3_nt	cdr3_aa
TRBV7-3	NA	TRBD2	TRBJ2-3	TGTGCCAGCAGCTTACCAAGCGGGATCGGGTCAGATACGCAGTATTTT	CASSLPSGIGSDTQYF
TRBV20-1	few	NA	TRBJ1-3	TGCAGTGCTAGAGGTCCCCCAGGGGACTCTGGAAACACCATATATTTT	CSARGPPGDSGNTIYF
TRBV19	NA	TRBD2	TRBJ2-1	TGTGCCAGTAGTATAGGGTTTAGCGGGTACAATGAGCAGTTCTTC	CASSIGFSGYNEQFF
TRBV5-1	few	TRBD1	TRBJ1-1	TGCGCCAGCAGCCCACGGACAGGGGCGATTGCTGAAGCTTTCTTT	CASSPRTGAIAEAFF
TRBV7-9	few	NA	TRBJ1-1	TGTGCCAGCAGCCCCTTCATGAACACTGAAGCTTTCTTT	CASSPFMNTEAFF
TRBV9	few	NA	TRBJ2-7	TGTGCCAGCAGCGTAGGTCAGGGTTCCGAGCAGTACTTC	CASSVGQGSEQYF
TRBV5-1	few	TRBD2	TRBJ2-3	TGCGCCAGCAGAGGAGCGGGGGGAAGCACAGATACGCAGTATTTT	CASRGAGGSTDTQYF
TRBV20-1	few	TRBD2	TRBJ2-7	TGCAGTGCGGGAGGGCCCTCCTACGAGCAGTACTTC	CSAGGPSYEQYF
TRBV5-1	NA	NA	TRBJ1-1	TGCGCCAGCAGCCCGGCGGCGGTTTTAGTGAACACTGAAGCTTTCTTT	CASSPAAVLVNTEAFF
TRBV6-2/TRBV6-3	NA	NA	TRBJ2-3	TGTGCCAGCAGTAAAAGGACAGATTTCACAGATACGCAGTATTTT	CASSKRTDFTDTQYF
TRBV5-1	NA	TRBD1	TRBJ2-7	TGCGCCAGCAGCTTGGCCCCAGGGGGCACCGGCGAGCAGTACTTC	CASSLAPGGTGEQYF
TRBV9	NA	NA	TRBJ2-1	TGTGCCAGCAGCGTAGCGGGGGAAAGTTACAATGAGCAGTTCTTC	CASSVAGESYNEQFF
TRBV12-3/TRBV12-4	NA	TRBD2	TRBJ2-1	TGTGCCAGCAGTGCCGGACTAGCGGGATCCCATGAGCAGTTCTTC	CASSAGLAGSHEQFF
TRBV7-9	few	TRBD2	TRBJ2-1	TGTGCCAGCAGCTCAGGACGGCGGGAGGCCGACAATGAGCAGTTCTTC	CASSSGRREADNEQFF
TRBV7-9	few	TRBD1	TRBJ2-5	TGTGCCAGCAGCGCAGGGGGAAAAGAGACCCAGTACTTC	CASSAGGKETQYF
TRBV11-3	NA	TRBD2	TRBJ2-3	TGTGCCAGCAGCTTAGAGGTAGCGGGAGTTCCAGATACGCAGTATTTT	CASSLEVAGVPDTQYF
TRBV7-3	few	NA	TRBJ2-3	TGTGCCAGCAGCGAGGACATGACAGATACGCAGTATTTT	CASSEDMTDTQYF
TRBV29-1	few	NA	TRBJ1-2	TGCAGCGTTGATGAAGGGGAAGGCTACACCTTC	CSVDEGEGYTF
TRBV5-4	NA	TRBD1	TRBJ2-7	TGTGCCACCTTTTGGACAGGAGACTACGAGCAGTACTTC	CATFWTGDYEQYF
TRBV5-1	few	NA	TRBJ2-7	TGCGCCAGCAGCTTGGCCATGTCCTACGAGCAGTACTTC	CASSLAMSYEQYF
TRBV20-1	few	TRBD2	TRBJ2-7	TGCAGTGCTACCTCGCACGAGCGGGGGGTCTACGAGCAGTACTTC	CSATSHERGVYEQYF
TRBV6-2/TRBV6-3	NA	NA	TRBJ2-6	TGTGCCAGCAGTTTGGACAGCTCTGGGGCCAACGTCCTGACTTTC	CASSLDSSGANVLTF
TRBV2	few	TRBD1	TRBJ2-7	TGTGCCACTAGGACAGGGCGGTACGAGCAGTACTTC	CATRTGRYEQYF
TRBV24-1	NA	NA	TRBJ2-2	TGTGCCACCAGTGATTTGGTGACGAACACCGGGGAGCTGTTTTTT	CATSDLVTNTGELFF
TRBV6-5	few	NA	TRBJ2-3	TGTGCCAGCAGTTACTTTCAGACAGATACGCAGTATTTT	CASSYFQTDTQYF
TRBV5-6	few	NA	TRBJ1-5	TGTGCCAGCAGTTCCGTTGGGGTCAATCAGCCCCAGCATTTT	CASSSVGVNQPQHF
TRBV24-1	NA	TRBD1	TRBJ2-3	TGTGCCACCAGGGACAGGGACGCGACAGATACGCAGTATTTT	CATRDRDATDTQYF
TRBV30	NA	NA	TRBJ2-1	TGTGCCTGGAGTCCGGGGGTTGGGAACAATGAGCAGTTCTTC	CAWSPGVGNNEQFF
TRBV12-3/TRBV12-4	few	NA	TRBJ1-1	TGTGCCAGCCTCCGCCTGGGTGAAGCTTTCTTT	CASLRLGEAFF
TRBV7-9	few	TRBD1	TRBJ2-7	TGTGCCAGCGCCGGGACAGGGTTATACGAGCAGTACTTC	CASAGTGLYEQYF
TRBV30	few	NA	TRBJ1-1	TGTGCCTGGAGTGGAGGCAGGAACACTGAAGCTTTCTTT	CAWSGGRNTEAFF
TRBV20-1	NA	TRBD1	TRBJ2-1	TGCAGTGCTAGAGATCCAGTGGGACAGGGGAACAATGAGCAGTTCTTC	CSARDPVGQGNNEQFF
TRBV9	few	TRBD2	TRBJ2-1	TGTGCCAGCAGCGGAGGGACTAGCGAGCAGCAGTTCTTC	CASSGGTSEQQFF
TRBV3-1	few	TRBD2	TRBJ2-3	TGTGCCAGCAGCCAAGTGGAGGCTAGCGGGGGAACAGATACGCAGTATTTT	CASSQVEASGGTDTQYF
TRBV2	NA	TRBD2	TRBJ2-7	TGTGCCAGCAGTGAGGGACTACCCTACGAGCAGTACTTC	CASSEGLPYEQYF
TRBV27	few	NA	TRBJ2-2	TGTGCCAGCAGTTTTGGACTGACCGGGGAGCTGTTTTTT	CASSFGLTGELFF
TRBV7-2	few	TRBD1	TRBJ2-5	TGTGCCAGCAGCTCAGGCAGGGGGCCATTC	CASSSGRGPF